The 3 T cell receptor beta chains in this list originate from one sample, sequenced in a study of cytomegalovirus exposure and HLA in healthy donors (TCRdb year 2017). The library was generated by the immunoSEQ multiplex PCR assay. For the multiplex PCR, a mixture combining 60 forward primers for TCR Vbeta segments and 13 reverse primers for TCR Jbeta segments was used. This immuneACCESS table, as held by TCRdb, lists in-frame sequences with V and J called but not all clones. Of the missing ones, under half trace to an unresolved V gene in checked studies; the others have no known cause. The sample yields 200,000 or so clones; roughly 87% were counted once. About 0.21% of the sample is held by the ten biggest clonotypes. Sequences were obtained from PBMCs. The receptors stem from a girl under three years old in good health and CMV-seronegative.

This clone was detected only once. The J gene is TRBJ1-1, the V gene TRBV19; 7 nucleotides line up with TRBD1. The germline gives CDR1 LNHDA, CDR2 SQIVND (reference sequence). V was clipped by 5 bases and J by 3 bases; unmatched bases: 9. This CDR3 has 15 amino acids. The CDR3 reads CASSSKKTGHTEAFF. CDR3 DNA sequence: TGTGCCAGTAGTTCTAAAAAGACAGGGCACACTGAAGCTTTCTTT. The full variable domain, completed using reference TRBV19 and TRBJ1-1, is DGGITQSPKYLFRKEGQNVTLSCEQNLNHDAMYWYRQDPGQGLRLIYYSQIVNDFQKGDIAEGYSVSREKKESFPLTVTSAQKNPTAFYLCASSSKKTGHTEAFFGQGTRLTVV.

As DNA, the CDR3 is TGTGCCAGCAGTCCACAGAGGGCGGGGGAAAAACTGTTTTTT. Its translation: CASSPQRAGEKLFF. The chain has TRBV14 and TRBJ1-4, with D unclear. Trimming pared 6 bases from V and 8 bases from J, leaving 16 bases between. The CDR3 spans 14 residues. Germline lookup yields CDR1 SGHDN and CDR2 FVKESK.

This clone has just one count. The genes are TRBV6-8 and TRBJ1-1; 7 bases agree with TRBD1. V lost 2 bases and J lost 8; bases outside the gene matches: 8. This CDR3 spans 14 amino acids. Germline V gene lookup returns CDR1 MNHGY and CDR2 SAAAGT. CDR3 sequence: CASSYQGEPLEAFF. CDR3 DNA: TGTGCCAGCAGTTACCAGGGGGAGCCCCTCGAAGCTTTCTTT.